This paragraph reports one T cell receptor (beta chain). Control patients had untreated stable or active relapsing-remitting multiple sclerosis by revised McDonald criteria. TEMRA cells were FACS-enriched and CD8+ and CD4+ T cells negatively isolated. The sample is drawn from a study of CD8 T cells in Susac syndrome. CDR3 length: 15 residues. The trim removed 3 bases at V and 7 bases at J, leaving 5 bases unmatched. Germline-derived CDR1 and CDR2 are SGHNT and YYREEE (reference sequence). Reverse transcription of roughly 0.5 to 1 ug RNA was carried out with random hexamers. Across 54 Vbeta and 13 Jbeta, immunoSEQ multiplex PCR amplified TCR beta CDR3. TCRdb reanalysed the immunoSEQ multiplex PCR reads using MiXCR and keeps one entry per CDR3 protein. The sample has roughly 130,000 distinct CDR3 sequences; 85% to 95% are singletons.

This TCR was sampled from a human donor with multiple sclerosis. Sequencing used CD4+ T cells from PBMCs. V usage is TRBV5-4 and J usage is TRBJ1-6; 9 nucleotides line up with TRBD1. The CDR3 DNA sequence: TGTGCCAGCAGCTGGGGACAGGGAGTCAATTCACCCCTCCACTTT. Its protein product is CASSWGQGVNSPLHF.